This TCR beta chain is drawn from a study of blood T cell repertoires in COVID-19. Study-level background: Sources were T cells, B-cell-depleted T cells, or PBMCs; the material itself was cDNA or gDNA.

How the authors handled the data: Amplification of reference gene primers was used by the study to estimate nucleated cell counts. Assay: immunoSEQ multiplex PCR; the TCRdb copy retains only in-frame clones and omits some. V and J calls and clone size follow that table, whereas D and trimming were derived from the DNA. In the table there are about 140,000 clones, about 90% of which are singletons. Enrolled through a virtual design, the participants were between roughly 18 and 89 years of age and came from about two dozen US areas. Each recovered donor of Cohort 3 presented with two negative PCRs, clearance, or symptom resolution. The V end lost 8 bases, the J end lost 4 bases, and 13 bases lay between the germline ends. CDR3 size: 13 residues. Germline V gives CDR1 SNHLY, CDR2 FYNNEI.

This TCR came from a man aged 55 to 70 who had recovered from COVID-19. Sequenced material: PBMCs or T cells enriched from blood (not recorded which). The V and J genes are TRBV2 and TRBJ2-3; TRBD2 is a possible D gene (5 bases). CDR3 sequence reads: CASGLLGADTQYF. CDR3 nucleotides: TGTGCCAGCGGTTTACTAGGTGCAGATACGCAGTATTTT.